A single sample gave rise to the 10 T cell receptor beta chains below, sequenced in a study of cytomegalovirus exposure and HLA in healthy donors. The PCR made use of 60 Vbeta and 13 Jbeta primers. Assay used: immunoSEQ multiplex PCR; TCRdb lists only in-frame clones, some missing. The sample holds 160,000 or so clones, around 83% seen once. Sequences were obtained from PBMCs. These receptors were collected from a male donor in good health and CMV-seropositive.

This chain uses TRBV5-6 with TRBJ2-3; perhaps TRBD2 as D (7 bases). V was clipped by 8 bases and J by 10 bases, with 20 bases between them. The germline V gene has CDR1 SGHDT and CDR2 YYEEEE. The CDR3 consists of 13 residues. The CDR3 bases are TGTGCCAGTTCTTTTCAAGGGGGAGGGTCGCAGTATTTT. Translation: CASSFQGGGSQYF.

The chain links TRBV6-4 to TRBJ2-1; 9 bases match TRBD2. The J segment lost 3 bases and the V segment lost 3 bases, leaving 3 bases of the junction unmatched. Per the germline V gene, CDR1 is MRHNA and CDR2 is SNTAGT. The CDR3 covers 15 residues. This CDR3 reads CASSDELAGYNEQFF. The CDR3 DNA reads TGTGCCAGCAGTGATGAACTAGCGGGCTACAATGAGCAGTTCTTC.

Here the CDR3 DNA reads TGTGCCAGCACCGACCGGGGGAGCTCTGGAAACACCATATATTTT. Translation: CASTDRGSSGNTIYF. J is TRBJ1-3 and V is TRBV18; D may be TRBD1 (5 bases). Germline lookup yields CDR1 KGHSH and CDR2 LQKENI. The CDR3 is 15 amino acids. V lost 8 bases to trimming and J lost 0 bases, with 14 bases between them.

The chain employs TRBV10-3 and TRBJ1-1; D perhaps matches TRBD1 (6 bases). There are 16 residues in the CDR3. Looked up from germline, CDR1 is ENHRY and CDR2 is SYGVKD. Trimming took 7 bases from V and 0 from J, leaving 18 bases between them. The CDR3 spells CAIKLGNREMNTEAFF. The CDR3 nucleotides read TGTGCCATCAAACTGGGGAACAGGGAGATGAACACTGAAGCTTTCTTT.

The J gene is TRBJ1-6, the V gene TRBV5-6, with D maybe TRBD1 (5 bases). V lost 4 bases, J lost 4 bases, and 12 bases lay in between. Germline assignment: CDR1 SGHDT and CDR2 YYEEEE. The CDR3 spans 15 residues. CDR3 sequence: CASSVNRIYNSPLHF. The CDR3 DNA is TGTGCCAGCAGCGTCAACAGGATTTATAATTCACCCCTCCACTTT.

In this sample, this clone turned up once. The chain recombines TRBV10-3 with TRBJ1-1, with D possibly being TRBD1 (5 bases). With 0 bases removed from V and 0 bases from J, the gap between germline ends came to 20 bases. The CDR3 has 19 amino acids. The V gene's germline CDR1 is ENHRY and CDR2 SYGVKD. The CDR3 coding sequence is TGTGCCATCAGTGAGTCCCTCCCCTCCGACAGTATCGTGAACACTGAAGCTTTCTTT. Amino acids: CAISESLPSDSIVNTEAFF.

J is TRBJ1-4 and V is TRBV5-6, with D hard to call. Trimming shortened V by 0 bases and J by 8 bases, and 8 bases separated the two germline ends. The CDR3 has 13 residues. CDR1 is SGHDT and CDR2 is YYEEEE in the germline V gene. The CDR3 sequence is CASSLAVLEKLFF. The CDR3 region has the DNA TGTGCCAGCAGCTTGGCCGTCCTCGAAAAACTGTTTTTT.

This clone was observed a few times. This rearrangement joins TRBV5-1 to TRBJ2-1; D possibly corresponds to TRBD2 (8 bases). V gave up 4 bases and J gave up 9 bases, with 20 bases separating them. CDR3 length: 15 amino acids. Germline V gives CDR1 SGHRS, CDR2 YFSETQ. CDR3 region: CASSPGLGGGGEQFF. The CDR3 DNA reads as TGCGCCAGCAGCCCGGGACTAGGAGGGGGCGGTGAGCAGTTCTTC. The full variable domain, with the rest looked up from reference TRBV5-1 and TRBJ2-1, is KAGVTQTPRYLIKTRGQQVTLSCSPISGHRSVSWYQQTPGQGLQFLFEYFSETQRNKGNFPGRFSGRQFSNSRSEMNVSTLELGDSALYLCASSPGLGGGGEQFFGPGTRLTVL.

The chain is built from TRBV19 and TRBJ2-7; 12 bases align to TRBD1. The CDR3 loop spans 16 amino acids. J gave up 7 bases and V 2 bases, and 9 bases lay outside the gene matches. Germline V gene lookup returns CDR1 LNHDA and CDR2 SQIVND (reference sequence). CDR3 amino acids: CASSISGTGGAREQYF. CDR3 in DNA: TGTGCCAGTAGTATATCTGGGACAGGGGGCGCGCGGGAGCAGTACTTC.

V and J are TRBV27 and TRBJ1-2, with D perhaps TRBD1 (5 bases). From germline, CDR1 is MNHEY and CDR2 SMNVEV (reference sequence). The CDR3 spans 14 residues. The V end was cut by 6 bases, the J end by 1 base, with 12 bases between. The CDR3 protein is CASSRGTHNYGYTF. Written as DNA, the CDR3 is TGTGCCAGCAGCCGAGGGACTCATAACTATGGCTACACCTTC.